Listed here is a single T cell receptor (beta chain). As yet, its antigen is unknown. This PCR relied on a set of 60 Vbeta primers and 13 Jbeta primers. Some clones are missing from TCRdb's copy, which holds only in-frame ones; the method was immunoSEQ multiplex PCR. The sample has 75,000 to 90,000 clones, approximately 80% seen once; the top ten hold about 8.2%. The data belong to a study of cytomegalovirus exposure and HLA in healthy donors. Germline CDR1 is SNHLY and CDR2 is FYNNEI. This CDR3 has 14 amino acids. Trimming took 3 bases from V and 4 from J, leaving 9 bases between them. Study-level results: Later on, a genetic analysis was performed. It linked a missense variant in DCLRE1C with V- and J-gene trimming of TCR beta. Reported findings show TCR beta sequences accurately forecast HLA-A and HLA-B alleles in most subjects. CMV serostatus alone was available as immune exposure information.

The sample consisted of PBMCs. The source of this sequence is a middle-aged woman in good health and CMV-seropositive. The genes are TRBV2 and TRBJ1-4; the D gene is possibly TRBD1 (5 bases). CDR3 nucleotides: TGTGCCAGCAGTGACAGGAGGGGTAATGAAAAACTGTTTTTT. This gives the protein CASSDRRGNEKLFF. The full variable domain, its missing parts supplied by reference TRBV2 and TRBJ1-4, is EPEVTQTPSHQVTQMGQEVILRCVPISNHLYFYWYRQILGQKVEFLVSFYNNEISEKSEIFDDQFSVERPDGSNFTLKIRSTKLEDSAMYFCASSDRRGNEKLFFGSGTQLSVL.